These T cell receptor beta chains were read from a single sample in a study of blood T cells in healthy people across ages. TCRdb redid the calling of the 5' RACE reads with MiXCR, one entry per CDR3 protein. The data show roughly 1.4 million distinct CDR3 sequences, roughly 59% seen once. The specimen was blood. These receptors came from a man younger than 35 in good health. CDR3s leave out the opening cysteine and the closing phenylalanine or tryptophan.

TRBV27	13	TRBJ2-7	ASQRGTGESYEQY
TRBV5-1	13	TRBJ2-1	ASSLAGTGNNEQF
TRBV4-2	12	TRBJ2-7	ASSQGFSRVEQY
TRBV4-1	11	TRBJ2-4	ASSQVQGNIQY
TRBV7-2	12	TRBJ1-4	ASSSTGVNEKLF
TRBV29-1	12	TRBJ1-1	SVHRQGVNTEAF
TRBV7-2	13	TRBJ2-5	ASSILAGTWETQY
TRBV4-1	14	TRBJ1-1	ASSPWDRGGNTEAF
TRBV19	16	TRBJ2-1	ASSMNGIDAGGRNEQF
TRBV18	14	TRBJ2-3	ASSPRTGDGADTQY
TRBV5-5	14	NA	ASSLEVRTPGYEQY
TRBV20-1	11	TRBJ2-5	SAHHWREETQY
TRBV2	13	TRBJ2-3	ASSVYEGTTDTQY
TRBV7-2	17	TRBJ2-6	ASSSTRQGALSGANVLT
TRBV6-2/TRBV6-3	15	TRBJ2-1	ASSYRGLLSSYNEQF
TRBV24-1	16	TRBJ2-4	ATSDSAQREAKENIQY
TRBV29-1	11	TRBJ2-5	SVEVDVGETQY
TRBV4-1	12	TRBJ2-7	AGSPGIRTYEQY
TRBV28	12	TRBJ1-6	ASSRGGTSSPLH
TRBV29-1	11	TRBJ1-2	SAVPDGDYGYT
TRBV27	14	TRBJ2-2	ASSPLSVKGGGELF
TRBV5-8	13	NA	ASSRASSPYYEQY
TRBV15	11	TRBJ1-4	ATSSPQREKLF
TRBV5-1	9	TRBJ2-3	ASSLWDTQY
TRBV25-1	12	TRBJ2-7	ASRGSGLGYEQY
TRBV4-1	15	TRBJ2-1	ASSQVLAGASYNEQF
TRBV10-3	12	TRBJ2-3	AASRDRVPDTQY